These 16 T cell receptor beta chains share one sample of origin, sequenced in a study of early T cells in non-severe SARS-CoV-2 infection. MiXCR was run by TCRdb on the 5' RACE reads, yielding one entry per CDR3 protein. The sample comprises approximately 35,000 distinct CDR3 sequences, around 7% of which are singletons, and approximately 13% rests with the top ten. Source: whole blood, taken at baseline. The receptor source for this set is an adult who was a healthcare worker with PCR-confirmed SARS-CoV-2 infection or an uninfected control (not recorded which).

This clonotype was seen ten or more times. This chain links TRBV18 with TRBJ2-3; D is ambiguous. Germline-derived CDR1 and CDR2 are KGHSH and LQKENI. Trimming left V 2 bases short and J 0 bases short, with 9 bases between. The CDR3 spans 15 residues. CDR3 sequence: CASSPNDGSTDTQYF. CDR3 in DNA: TGTGCCAGCTCACCAAATGACGGGAGCACAGATACGCAGTATTTT.

V is TRBV20-1 and J is TRBJ1-2; D is perhaps TRBD1 (5 bases). In germline, CDR1 is DFQATT, CDR2 SNEGSKA (reference sequence). The germline V and J ends were trimmed by 3 bases and 11 bases, with 19 bases remaining between them. The CDR3 extends over 13 amino acids. The CDR3 region has the DNA TGCAGTGCTAGGGGGCAGGGAGCCGCTGGTTACACCTTC. Protein: CSARGQGAAGYTF.

The chain combines TRBV6-2 or TRBV6-3 with TRBJ1-1; 9 bases are shared with TRBD1. With V trimmed by 5 bases and J by 4 bases, 8 bases remained unmatched. The germline CDR1 and CDR2 sequences are MNHEY and SVGEGT. The length of the CDR3 is 15 residues. CDR3 sequence (DNA): TGTGCCAGCAGTGCCACAGGGGGCGAGAGCACTGAAGCTTTCTTT. Its protein product is CASSATGGESTEAFF.

In its sample, this clonotype was seen a few times. This chain links TRBV7-2 with TRBJ1-2; no clear D. Germline V gene lookup returns CDR1 SGHTA and CDR2 FQGNSA. V was shortened by 1 base and J by 1 base, with 4 bases between the two germline ends. The CDR3 extends over 13 amino acids. The CDR3 region is CASSLGHNYGYTF. CDR3 nucleotide sequence: TGTGCCAGCAGCTTAGGACATAACTATGGCTACACCTTC.

This clonotype was observed many times. The rearrangement links TRBV12-3 or TRBV12-4 to TRBJ1-6, with D uncertain. V was clipped by 2 bases and J by 7 bases, with 12 bases between them. CDR3 size: 15 residues. The CDR3, as DNA: TGTGCCAGCAGTTTATTAAGGGCCGGGAATTCACCCCTCCACTTT. Translating it yields CASSLLRAGNSPLHF.

This clonotype showed up many times. The chain is built from TRBV7-2 and TRBJ2-1; TRBD1 aligns across 9 bases. The germline gives CDR1 SGHTA, CDR2 FQGNSA. Unmatched junction bases numbered 7, after V lost 2 bases and J lost 8 bases. The length of the CDR3 is 15 residues. This CDR3 reads CASSLPGQGRDEQFF. CDR3 nucleotides: TGTGCCAGCAGCTTACCGGGACAGGGTAGAGATGAGCAGTTCTTC.

The chain has TRBV19 and TRBJ2-5, with 8 bases identical to TRBD2. CDR1 LNHDA and CDR2 SQIVND come from the germline V gene (reference sequence). Unmatched junction bases numbered 8, after V lost 7 bases and J lost 4 bases. The CDR3 loop spans 14 amino acids. CDR3 DNA sequence: TGTGCCAGTAACCGGGGGGGAGCAGCAGAGACCCAGTACTTC. Translating gives CASNRGGAAETQYF.

The chain recombines TRBV4-3 with TRBJ2-1; 10 nucleotides line up with TRBD2. Germline-derived CDR1 and CDR2 are LGHNA and YSLEER. This CDR3 comprises 18 residues. The J segment lost 0 bases and the V segment lost 0 bases, leaving 5 bases of the junction unmatched. The CDR3 region is CASSQDLSGRNSYNEQFF. The DNA of the CDR3 is TGCGCCAGCAGCCAAGATCTTAGCGGGAGGAACTCCTACAATGAGCAGTTCTTC.

The chain carries TRBV12-3 or TRBV12-4 and TRBJ2-2; D uncertain. V was shortened by 2 bases and J by 6 bases, with 10 bases between the two germline ends. The CDR3 consists of 14 residues. In nucleotides, the CDR3 is TGTGCCAGCAGTTTAATGGGGTCTGCCGGGGAGCTGTTTTTT. Translating it yields CASSLMGSAGELFF.

This clonotype was seen ten or more times. The J gene is TRBJ2-7, the V gene TRBV20-1; 8 positions agree with TRBD1. Unmatched junction bases numbered 9, after V lost 0 bases and J lost 2 bases. This CDR3 region has 16 residues. Per the germline V gene, CDR1 is DFQATT and CDR2 is SNEGSKA (reference sequence). CDR3 loop: CSARDPDRVRTYEQYF. The CDR3 DNA sequence: TGCAGTGCTAGAGACCCGGACAGGGTAAGAACCTACGAGCAGTACTTC.

In this sample, this clonotype is large (0.1 to 1%). This sequence joins TRBV6-2 or TRBV6-3 and TRBJ2-1, with D possibly TRBD1 on 6 matching bases. This CDR3 has 17 residues. V dropped 2 bases and J dropped 4 bases, with 18 bases sitting between them. CDR1 MNHEY and CDR2 SVGEGT come from the germline V gene. The CDR3 DNA sequence: TGTGCCAGCAGTTACGAAAGTCTGACAGGCAATTACAATGAGCAGTTCTTC. Its protein product is CASSYESLTGNYNEQFF.

The sample holds many counts of this clonotype. One end of the junction does not line up with germline, which may come from a read error. This chain joins TRBV18 and TRBJ1-3; TRBD1 aligns across 11 bases. CDR1 and CDR2 from the germline V gene are KGHSH and LQKENI. This CDR3 region has 15 residues. This CDR3 is CASSPTGQGDVSSDF. The CDR3 DNA is TGTGCCAGCTCACCAACGGGACAGGGGGACGTCTCATCGGATTTT.

V usage is TRBV5-6 and J usage is TRBJ1-6; D call uncertain. CDR1 is SGHDT and CDR2 is YYEEEE in the germline V gene. V lost 0 bases to trimming and J lost 6 bases, with 19 bases between them. This CDR3 is built from 18 residues. This CDR3 reads CASSLGVGYGDSNSPLHF. Here the CDR3 DNA reads TGTGCCAGCAGCTTGGGAGTCGGTTATGGGGATTCTAATTCACCCCTCCACTTT. Variable domain in full (rest from reference TRBV5-6 and TRBJ1-6): DAGVTQSPTHLIKTRGQQVTLRCSPKSGHDTVSWYQQALGQGPQFIFQYYEEEERQRGNFPDRFSGHQFPNYSSELNVNALLLGDSALYLCASSLGVGYGDSNSPLHFGNGTRLTVT.

A few counts support this clonotype. The chain employs TRBV12-3 or TRBV12-4 and TRBJ1-5, with 7 bases identical to TRBD1. J was trimmed by 5 bases and V by 7 bases; bases with no gene match: 5. The CDR3 length is 13 residues. CDR3 in DNA: TGTGCCAGCACCCAAACAGGGGATCAGCCCCAGCATTTT. Its translation: CASTQTGDQPQHF.

The sample holds many counts of this clonotype. The chain recombines TRBV27 with TRBJ1-5; 8 bases are a match to TRBD1. CDR1 and CDR2 from the germline V gene are MNHEY and SMNVEV (reference sequence). V shed 4 bases and J 4 bases; nucleotides not matched to a gene: 6. This CDR3 is built from 15 residues. CDR3 DNA sequence: TGTGCCAGCAGTTCAGGGACAGGTGGAAATCAGCCCCAGCATTTT. This encodes CASSSGTGGNQPQHF.

This clonotype was counted ten times or more. This chain links TRBV4-3 with TRBJ2-3, with D unclear. The CDR3 has 16 residues. V lost 1 base and J lost 4, with 15 bases in between. The germline V gene encodes CDR1 LGHNA and CDR2 YSLEER. The CDR3 sequence is CASSQAVLDGPDTQYF. CDR3 DNA sequence: TGCGCCAGCAGCCAAGCTGTACTGGACGGTCCAGATACGCAGTATTTT.